These 9 T cell receptor beta chains came from one sample sequenced in a study of shared clonotypes between healthy human individuals. Assay used: immunoSEQ multiplex PCR; TCRdb lists only in-frame clones, some missing. The data show about 1.1 million clones, roughly 74% seen once. Sequencing was done on a sample of memory CD4+ T cells from PBMCs. Noted subset: CD45RA-negative fraction. Every receptor here comes from a man in his late teens or twenties in good health. Some clones in this sample may be carry-over from other donors' samples.

This sequence joins TRBV6-6 and TRBJ1-3, with TRBD1 matching over 9 bases. The CDR3 spans 16 residues. Losses at the gene ends were 3 bases for V and 3 bases for J; bases not matched to a gene: 6. Germline V gene data show CDR1 as MNHNY and CDR2 as SVGAGI (reference sequence). The CDR3 bases are TGTGCCAGCAGTTATGTCCCGGGACAGGGTGGAAACACCATATATTTT. It encodes CASSYVPGQGGNTIYF.

The chain is built from TRBV2 and TRBJ2-3; D is unresolved. The germline CDR1 and CDR2 sequences are SNHLY and FYNNEI. With 4 bases removed from V and 13 bases from J, the gap between germline ends came to 12 bases. This CDR3 region has 11 residues. CDR3: CASSALLHEYF. DNA of the CDR3: TGTGCCAGCAGTGCGCTACTTCATGAGTATTTT.

Worth noting for this clone: Additional DNA sequences in this sample encode the identical CDR3. J is TRBJ1-5 and V is TRBV2; no reliable D call. CDR3 length: 13 residues. The V and J ends lost 2 bases and 4 bases respectively, with 6 bases between them. The germline gives CDR1 SNHLY, CDR2 FYNNEI. CDR3 loop: CASSERGNQPQHF. The CDR3 region has the DNA TGTGCCAGCAGTGAACGCGGGAATCAGCCCCAGCATTTT.

V usage is TRBV27 and J usage is TRBJ1-2; 9 nucleotides align to TRBD1. From germline, CDR1 is MNHEY and CDR2 SMNVEV (reference sequence). The ends lost 2 bases at V and 6 bases at J; junction bases unmatched: 7. The CDR3 runs 15 residues. The CDR3 region has the DNA TGTGCCAGCAGTTTACGACAGGGGGGGACACATGGCTACACCTTC. This sequence encodes CASSLRQGGTHGYTF.

The chain employs TRBV5-1 and TRBJ2-5; a weak D match, TRBD2 (5 bases). This CDR3 contains 17 residues. Germline-derived CDR1 and CDR2 are SGHRS and YFSETQ. V was pared by 6 bases and J by 3 bases, with 24 bases between. The CDR3 sequence is CASTSPKSGVLKETQYF. The CDR3, as DNA: TGCGCCAGCACCAGCCCAAAATCCGGGGTTCTAAAAGAGACCCAGTACTTC.

Worth noting for this clone: A read error may explain this, as a much larger clone is one base away. V and J are TRBV30 and TRBJ1-2; TRBD1 might be the D (5 bases). CDR3 length: 14 amino acids. Germline CDR1 and CDR2: GTSNPN and SVGIG (reference sequence). The ends were cut back, 8 bases at V and 5 bases at J, with 21 bases in the middle. The CDR3 spells CAGKKQENPYGYTF. The CDR3 DNA reads TGTGCCGGGAAGAAACAGGAGAATCCATATGGCTACACCTTC. Together with reference TRBV30 and TRBJ1-2, the CDR3 gives the full variable domain: SQTIHQWPATLVQPVGSPLSLECTVEGTSNPNLYWYRQAAGRGLQLLFYSVGIGQISSEVPQNLSASRPQDRQFILSSKKLLLSDSGFYLCAGKKQENPYGYTFGSGTRLTVV.

This clone came up a few times. The V gene is TRBV6-5, the J gene TRBJ2-7; 9 bases align to TRBD1. CDR3 length: 14 amino acids. The germline gives CDR1 MNHEY, CDR2 SVGAGI. V shed 6 bases and J 5 bases; nucleotides not matched to a gene: 8. CDR3 bases: TGTGCCAGCAGACGGACAGGGGTGAAGAACGAGCAGTACTTC. The encoded protein is CASRRTGVKNEQYF.

The chain carries TRBV28 and TRBJ1-5; tentative D call: TRBD1 (5 bases). This CDR3 is 17 amino acids long. The germline V gene encodes CDR1 MDHEN and CDR2 SYDVKM. Trimming removed 5 bases from V and 3 bases from J, with 20 bases in between. CDR3 DNA: TGTGCCAGCAGTCCAAGACTTGGGACCTCTTCCAATCAGCCCCAGCATTTT. This encodes CASSPRLGTSSNQPQHF.

This chain uses TRBV11-2 with TRBJ2-2, with 8 bases identical to TRBD2. V was clipped by 5 bases and J by 5 bases; unmatched bases: 4. The CDR3 is 14 amino acids. The germline V gene has CDR1 SGHAT and CDR2 FQNNGV. The CDR3 spells CASSPAGGTGELFF. Here the CDR3 DNA reads TGTGCCAGCAGCCCGGCGGGGGGAACCGGGGAGCTGTTTTTT.